The 25 T cell receptor beta chains below all came from one sample that was sequenced in a study of blood T cell repertoires in COVID-19 (dated by TCRdb to about 2020). Libraries were prepared through the immunoSEQ multiplex PCR assay. Drawn from immuneACCESS, this table holds only the in-frame rearrangements with V and J called that TCRdb kept. Clones are partly lost; checked studies trace under half to an unresolved V gene and leave the rest unexplained. The sample table contains about 23,000 clones; only one count was recorded for 85% to 95% of them. The ten largest clones add up to under 5% of the sample. Sequencing was carried out using peripheral blood. Source of these receptors: a woman aged 50 to 60 with active COVID-19.

The gene calls are TRBV5-1 and TRBJ1-3; TRBD1 aligns across 7 bases. CDR1 is SGHRS and CDR2 is YFSETQ in the germline V gene. With 5 bases clipped from V and 6 bases from J, the junction kept 11 bases outside the gene matches. The CDR3 consists of 15 residues. CDR3 amino acids: CASRLTGTVENTIYF. For the CDR3, the DNA is TGCGCCAGCAGGCTTACCGGGACAGTGGAAAACACCATATATTTT.

The chain recombines TRBV7-8 with TRBJ2-3; possible D gene TRBD1, 5 bases. V was cut by 1 base and J by 3 bases, with 8 bases left in between. The CDR3 runs 14 residues. Per the germline V gene, CDR1 is SGHVS and CDR2 is FQNEAQ. The CDR3 protein is CASSLEGSTDTQYF. CDR3 sequence (DNA): TGTGCCAGCAGCTTAGAGGGGTCAACAGATACGCAGTATTTT.

The chain recombines TRBV15 with TRBJ2-7; TRBD1 aligns across 8 bases. This CDR3 has 14 residues. V lost 4 bases and J lost 8; bases outside the gene matches: 10. CDR1 and CDR2 from the germline V gene are LNHNV and YYDKDF (reference sequence). CDR3 sequence: CATSKVPGQAQQYV. In nucleotides, the CDR3 is TGTGCCACCAGCAAAGTCCCGGGACAGGCGCAGCAGTACGTC.

V and J are TRBV11-2 and TRBJ2-5, with 11 bases aligning to TRBD1. CDR3 length equals 16 residues. Germline V gene sequence: CDR1 SGHAT, CDR2 FQNNGV. With V trimmed by 2 bases and J by 4 bases, 6 bases remained unmatched. Here the CDR3 reads CASSLIPGQGVETQYF. CDR3 sequence (DNA): TGTGCCAGCAGCTTAATCCCGGGACAGGGGGTAGAGACCCAGTACTTC.

The chain joins TRBV5-5 to TRBJ2-7; 8 bases match TRBD1. This CDR3 spans 13 amino acids. Germline V lookup: CDR1 SGHKS, CDR2 YYEKEE (reference sequence). The DNA of the CDR3 is TGTGCCAGCAGCTTGGGGACAGGGTTTGGGGGTGACGTC. It translates to CASSLGTGFGGDV.

The chain employs TRBV3-1 (or the pseudogene TRBV3-2) and TRBJ2-7; 10 positions agree with TRBD2. Germline V gives CDR1 LGHDT, CDR2 YNNKEL (reference sequence). Losses at the gene ends were 0 bases for V and 3 bases for J; bases not matched to a gene: 2. The CDR3 sequence is 15 residues long. CDR3 in amino acids: CASSQDSSGSYEQYF. The CDR3 region has the DNA TGTGCCAGCAGCCAAGATTCTAGCGGGAGCTACGAGCAGTACTTC.

This clone was seen a handful of times. This sequence joins TRBV19 and TRBJ1-5; TRBD1 might be the D (5 bases). Between the trimmed V and J ends, which lost 7 bases and 0 bases, there was a span of 19 bases. The CDR3 contains 17 residues. Germline V lookup: CDR1 LNHDA, CDR2 SQIVND (reference sequence). CDR3: CASKQVLISHSNQPQHF. In DNA form, the CDR3 reads TGTGCCAGTAAACAGGTATTAATTTCTCATAGCAATCAGCCCCAGCATTTT. Using reference TRBV19 and TRBJ1-5 for the parts outside the CDR3, the full variable domain is DGGITQSPKYLFRKEGQNVTLSCEQNLNHDAMYWYRQDPGQGLRLIYYSQIVNDFQKGDIAEGYSVSREKKESFPLTVTSAQKNPTAFYLCASKQVLISHSNQPQHFGDGTRLSIL.

The V call is TRBV6-5, the J call TRBJ1-2, with D unclear. With 0 bases removed from V and 8 bases from J, the gap between germline ends came to 16 bases. Germline CDR1 and CDR2: MNHEY and SVGAGI. This CDR3 is 15 amino acids long. The CDR3 nucleotides read TGTGCCAGCAGTTACTCCTTAGCCGCTCGTGGGGGCTACACCTTC. Translated: CASSYSLAARGGYTF.

The chain is built from TRBV29-1 and TRBJ2-1; 13 nucleotides line up with TRBD2. The CDR3 totals 16 residues. Germline V gene data show CDR1 as SQVTM and CDR2 as ANQGSEA. With V trimmed by 5 bases and J by 4 bases, 8 bases remained unmatched. The CDR3: CSVQLAGGPGYNEQFF. CDR3 DNA: TGCAGCGTTCAACTAGCGGGAGGGCCCGGATACAATGAGCAGTTCTTC.

V and J are TRBV19 and TRBJ1-1; 7 positions agree with TRBD1. This CDR3 contains 14 residues. Germline V gene data show CDR1 as LNHDA and CDR2 as SQIVND (reference sequence). The trim removed 6 bases at V and 5 bases at J, leaving 9 bases unmatched. This CDR3 reads CASRTQGMGTEAFF. The CDR3 coding sequence is TGTGCCAGTAGAACACAGGGGATGGGAACTGAAGCTTTCTTT.

This chain links TRBV11-2 with TRBJ2-7; 10 bases line up with TRBD1. The CDR3 runs 17 residues. Per the germline V gene, CDR1 is SGHAT and CDR2 is FQNNGV. Unmatched junction bases numbered 12, after V lost 0 bases and J lost 7 bases. The DNA of the CDR3 is TGTGCCAGCAGCTTAGACCTACCGGGACAGGGGTCTGTAGAGCAGTACTTC. This codes for CASSLDLPGQGSVEQYF.

V gene TRBV6-1 combines with J gene TRBJ1-1, with unresolved D. The CDR3 has 14 amino acids. Germline CDR1 and CDR2: MNHNS and SASEGT. With 3 bases removed from V and 11 bases from J, the gap between germline ends came to 19 bases. The CDR3 DNA sequence: TGTGCCAGCAGTGATCATCTCGGACTTATAGGGGCTTTCTTT. Translation: CASSDHLGLIGAFF.

This chain connects TRBV29-1 to TRBJ2-3, with 8 bases lining up with TRBD1. Germline CDR1 and CDR2: SQVTM and ANQGSEA. This CDR3 comprises 13 residues. Losses at the gene ends were 6 bases for V and 6 bases for J; bases not matched to a gene: 8. The CDR3 DNA reads TGCAGCGTGGCCGGGACAGGAATCGATACGCAGTATTTT. This gives the protein CSVAGTGIDTQYF.

The chain is built from TRBV28 and TRBJ1-1; 8 bases match TRBD1. The CDR3 contains 14 residues. Germline V lookup: CDR1 MDHEN, CDR2 SYDVKM. V dropped 5 bases and J dropped 0; count of bases not matched to a gene: 2. Here the CDR3 reads CASSKTGVNTEAFF. CDR3 bases: TGTGCCAGCAGTAAGACAGGGGTGAACACTGAAGCTTTCTTT.

This chain connects TRBV19 to TRBJ2-3; D might be TRBD1 (6 bases). Germline V gene lookup returns CDR1 LNHDA and CDR2 SQIVND (reference sequence). With 7 bases removed from V and 2 bases from J, the gap between germline ends came to 10 bases. This CDR3 spans 13 amino acids. CDR3 DNA: TGTGCCAGTACAGGGGCGGCCACAGATACGCAGTATTTT. This gives the protein CASTGAATDTQYF. The full variable domain, completed using reference TRBV19 and TRBJ2-3, is DGGITQSPKYLFRKEGQNVTLSCEQNLNHDAMYWYRQDPGQGLRLIYYSQIVNDFQKGDIAEGYSVSREKKESFPLTVTSAQKNPTAFYLCASTGAATDTQYFGPGTRLTVL.

V usage is TRBV18 and J usage is TRBJ2-7; 7 bases map to TRBD1. The CDR3 extends over 15 amino acids. Germline CDR1 KGHSH, CDR2 LQKENI. Trimming removed 3 bases from V and 4 bases from J; junction bases left unmatched: 9. The CDR3 sequence: CASSPFRGQKYEQYF. In nucleotides, the CDR3 is TGTGCCAGCTCACCTTTCCGGGGACAGAAGTACGAGCAGTACTTC.

The CDR3 spells CASSPLASETQYF. The CDR3 DNA sequence: TGTGCCAGCAGCCCACTAGCGTCGGAGACCCAGTACTTC. The chain joins TRBV25-1 to TRBJ2-5, with 7 positions matching TRBD2. Germline V gene lookup returns CDR1 MGHDK and CDR2 SYGVNS. The CDR3 covers 13 residues. J gave up 5 bases and V 6 bases, and 6 bases lay outside the gene matches.

V gene TRBV6-5 combines with J gene TRBJ2-5; D may be TRBD2 (5 bases). CDR3 length equals 14 residues. The germline gives CDR1 MNHEY, CDR2 SVGAGI. V lost 3 bases to trimming and J lost 5 bases, with 13 bases between them. The CDR3 region is CASSYPRGRETQYF. CDR3 coding DNA: TGTGCCAGCAGTTATCCCCGGGGTAGGGAGACCCAGTACTTC.

As DNA, the CDR3 is TGTGCCAGCAGCGGACTAGCGGGACCCACCGGGGAGCTGTTTTTT. Protein sequence: CASSGLAGPTGELFF. The chain couples TRBV5-5 to TRBJ2-2, with TRBD2 matching 12 bases. Germline trimming cut 4 bases from V and 4 bases from J; bases unmatched to any gene: 2. This CDR3 region has 15 residues. In germline, CDR1 is SGHKS, CDR2 YYEKEE (reference sequence).

The chain carries TRBV5-8 and TRBJ1-4; maybe TRBD1 (6 bases). Germline values: CDR1 SGHTS, CDR2 YDEGEE. The CDR3 spans 14 residues. The V end was cut by 0 bases, the J end by 8 bases, with 11 bases between. The CDR3 bases are TGTGCCAGCAGCTTGGGGACAGTAACCGAAAAACTGTTTTTT. Translating it yields CASSLGTVTEKLFF. Full variable domain (outside the CDR3, taken from reference TRBV5-8 and TRBJ1-4): EAGVTQSPTHLIKTRGQQATLRCSPISGHTSVYWYQQALGLGLQFLLWYDEGEERNRGNFPPRFSGRQFPNYSSELNVNALELEDSALYLCASSLGTVTEKLFFGSGTQLSVL.

The CDR3 nucleotides read TGTGCCAGCAGTCGAGTAGCGGGTTCGGGGGAGCAGTACTTC. Residues: CASSRVAGSGEQYF. This rearrangement joins TRBV28 to TRBJ2-7; 7 nucleotides align to TRBD2. The V gene's germline CDR1 is MDHEN and CDR2 SYDVKM. V gave up 5 bases and J gave up 7 bases; unmatched junction bases: 11. The CDR3 has 14 residues.

This clone was observed a single time. The chain recombines TRBV27 with TRBJ2-2, with unresolved D. CDR3 size: 12 residues. Looked up from germline, CDR1 is MNHEY and CDR2 is SMNVEV (reference sequence). V lost 6 bases and J lost 6, with 8 bases in between. In nucleotides, the CDR3 is TGTGCCAGCAGCCCGAGCCCCGGGGAGCTGTTTTTT. Its translation is CASSPSPGELFF.

The chain is built from TRBV28 and TRBJ1-2; TRBD1 agrees at 11 bases. The CDR3 spans 15 residues. The trim removed 10 bases at V and 1 base at J, leaving 8 bases unmatched. CDR1 is MDHEN and CDR2 is SYDVKM in the germline V gene. CDR3 nucleotide sequence: TGTGCCACCAGGACAGGGGGCGAGTTTAACTATGGCTACACCTTC. Its protein product is CATRTGGEFNYGYTF.

V gene TRBV19 combines with J gene TRBJ2-1; D unclear. V was pared by 5 bases and J by 7 bases, with 9 bases between. This CDR3 has 12 residues. The germline CDR1 and CDR2 sequences are LNHDA and SQIVND (reference sequence). The CDR3 here is CASSPGSNEQFF. CDR3 bases: TGTGCCAGTAGTCCCGGGTCTAATGAGCAGTTCTTC.

The chain is built from TRBV4-1 and TRBJ1-2, with D maybe TRBD1 (6 bases). V lost 3 bases and J 4 bases, leaving 6 bases between the germline ends. The germline gives CDR1 MGHRA, CDR2 YSYEKL. The CDR3 runs to 12 residues. The CDR3 DNA reads as TGCGCCAGCAGCCAGGACAGCTATGGCTACACCTTC. It specifies CASSQDSYGYTF.